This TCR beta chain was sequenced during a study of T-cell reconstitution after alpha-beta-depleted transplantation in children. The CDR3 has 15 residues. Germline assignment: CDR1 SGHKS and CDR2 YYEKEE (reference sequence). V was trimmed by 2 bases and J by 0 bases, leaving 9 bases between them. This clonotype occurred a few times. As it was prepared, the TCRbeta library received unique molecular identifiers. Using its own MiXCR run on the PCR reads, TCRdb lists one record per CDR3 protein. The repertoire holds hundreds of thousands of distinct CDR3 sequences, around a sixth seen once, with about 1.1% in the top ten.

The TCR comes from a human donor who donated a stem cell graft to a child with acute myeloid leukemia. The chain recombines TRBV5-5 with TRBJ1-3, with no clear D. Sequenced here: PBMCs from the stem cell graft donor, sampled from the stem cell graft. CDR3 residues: CASSLRASSGNTIYF. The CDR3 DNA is TGTGCCAGCAGCTTAAGGGCGAGCTCTGGAAACACCATATATTTT.